The 17 T cell receptor beta chains in this list originate from one sample, sequenced in a study of blood T cell repertoires in COVID-19. Only in-frame clones appear in the TCRdb table, and some are missing; sequencing was by immunoSEQ multiplex PCR. Of about 74,000 clones listed, about nine tenths are singletons. Sequenced sample: peripheral blood. All receptors come from a human donor in a cohort sampled during active COVID-19.

This chain uses TRBV27 with TRBJ2-3, with 13 nucleotides matching TRBD2. This CDR3 contains 15 residues. Trimming cost V 6 bases and J 10 bases; bases outside gene matches: 10. Germline loops: CDR1 MNHEY, CDR2 SMNVEV (reference sequence). The CDR3 sequence is CASSPGLAGYDAQYF. In nucleotides, the CDR3 is TGTGCCAGCAGCCCGGGACTAGCGGGATACGACGCGCAGTATTTT.

V is TRBV10-3 and J is TRBJ2-7; D might be TRBD2 (6 bases). CDR3 size: 12 residues. Germline CDR1 is ENHRY and CDR2 is SYGVKD. V was shortened by 6 bases and J by 6 bases, with 12 bases between the two germline ends. The CDR3 spells CAISHPGGEQYF. For the CDR3, the DNA is TGTGCCATCAGCCACCCCGGGGGCGAGCAGTACTTC.

The rearrangement links TRBV27 to TRBJ2-7; TRBD1 might be the D (5 bases). V shed 3 bases and J shed 2 bases, with 11 bases lying between them. The CDR3 has 14 amino acids. Germline CDR1 and CDR2: MNHEY and SMNVEV (reference sequence). Here the CDR3 reads CASSFPLRAYEQYF. As DNA, the CDR3 is TGTGCCAGCAGTTTCCCCCTCAGGGCCTACGAGCAGTACTTC.

The V and J genes are TRBV18 and TRBJ1-5; 7 bases fit TRBD1. CDR3 length equals 14 residues. Germline lookup yields CDR1 KGHSH and CDR2 LQKENI. The V gene end was trimmed by 6 bases and the J gene end by 4 bases; junction bases not matched to a gene: 6. CDR3 sequence reads: CASSPETGNQPQHF. The CDR3, as DNA: TGTGCCAGCTCCCCTGAGACAGGGAATCAGCCCCAGCATTTT.

Points on this clone: The sample carries other DNA sequences with the same CDR3. This chain links TRBV5-1 with TRBJ2-1; 8 bases align to TRBD2. Germline-derived CDR1 and CDR2 are SGHRS and YFSETQ. The CDR3 is made up of 16 amino acids. V gave up 0 bases and J gave up 0 bases; unmatched junction bases: 2. As DNA, the CDR3 is TGCGCCAGCAGCTTGGGGAGCGGGGGCTCCTACAATGAGCAGTTCTTC. Translating it yields CASSLGSGGSYNEQFF.

V gene TRBV24-1 combines with J gene TRBJ2-5, with 9 nucleotides matching TRBD1. The trim removed 5 bases at V and 5 bases at J, leaving 17 bases unmatched. CDR1 and CDR2 from the germline V gene are KGHDR and SFDVKD. This CDR3 contains 18 residues. CDR3 DNA sequence: TGTGCCACCAGTGGCGTATCGGGACAGGGTCTAAAGTCTGAGACCCAGTACTTC. Translation gives CATSGVSGQGLKSETQYF.

V is TRBV6-1 and J is TRBJ2-7; 9 bases are a match to TRBD1. From germline, CDR1 is MNHNS and CDR2 SASEGT. V was pared by 3 bases and J by 3 bases, with 3 bases of the junction left unmatched. The CDR3 extends over 14 amino acids. The chain's CDR3 is CASSEDRGSYEQYF. The CDR3 DNA sequence: TGTGCCAGCAGTGAGGACAGGGGCAGCTACGAGCAGTACTTC.

V usage is TRBV4-1 and J usage is TRBJ2-3; no clear D. Germline assignment: CDR1 MGHRA and CDR2 YSYEKL. The CDR3 totals 13 residues. Trimming stripped 1 base from V and 4 bases from J, with 6 bases between. CDR3 residues: CASSQAVADTQYF. The CDR3, as DNA: TGCGCCAGCAGCCAAGCGGTAGCAGATACGCAGTATTTT.

The chain is built from TRBV19 and TRBJ2-1, with 8 bases that match TRBD2. From germline, CDR1 is LNHDA and CDR2 SQIVND (reference sequence). With V trimmed by 6 bases and J by 2 bases, 12 bases remained unmatched. The CDR3 is made up of 17 amino acids. This CDR3 reads CASSPSWGAGAYNEQFF. CDR3 coding DNA: TGTGCCAGTAGCCCCTCGTGGGGAGCGGGGGCCTACAATGAGCAGTTCTTC. The whole variable domain, remainder taken from reference TRBV19 and TRBJ2-1, is DGGITQSPKYLFRKEGQNVTLSCEQNLNHDAMYWYRQDPGQGLRLIYYSQIVNDFQKGDIAEGYSVSREKKESFPLTVTSAQKNPTAFYLCASSPSWGAGAYNEQFFGPGTRLTVL.

This clone was seen just once. The V call is TRBV10-3, the J call TRBJ2-7, with 11 positions matching TRBD2. The CDR3 spans 14 residues. Per germline, CDR1 ENHRY and CDR2 SYGVKD. The trim removed 2 bases at V and 5 bases at J, leaving 2 bases unmatched. CDR3 sequence (DNA): TGTGCCATCAGTGAGGCTAGCGGGAGGAACGAGCAGTACTTC. It specifies CAISEASGRNEQYF.

This clone appeared a single time. The chain has TRBV7-6 and TRBJ1-6, with 9 bases aligning to TRBD1. This CDR3 has 15 residues. Unmatched junction bases numbered 7, after V lost 3 bases and J lost 10 bases. The germline CDR1 and CDR2 sequences are SGHVS and FNYEAQ. This chain's CDR3 is CASSLGGQGTSPLHF. CDR3 sequence (DNA): TGTGCCAGCAGCTTGGGTGGACAGGGGACCTCACCCCTCCACTTT.

This clone was seen once. This chain connects TRBV30 to TRBJ2-5, with 10 bases matching TRBD1. V shed 2 bases, J shed 7 bases, and the junction held 10 bases outside the gene matches. The CDR3 has 15 residues. Germline V gene data show CDR1 as GTSNPN and CDR2 as SVGIG (reference sequence). The CDR3 bases are TGTGCCTGGAGTTCCGACAGGGGGCGGAGTGGGACCCAGTACTTC. Protein sequence: CAWSSDRGRSGTQYF.

This clone appeared a single time. The CDR3 region has the DNA TGTGCCAGCAGTTCAACCTACGAGCAGTACTTC. Translation: CASSSTYEQYF. The gene calls are TRBV6-5 and TRBJ2-7; no firm D call. The CDR3 covers 11 residues. Germline lookup yields CDR1 MNHEY and CDR2 SVGAGI. The V and J ends lost 4 bases and 2 bases respectively, with 3 bases between them.

The V and J genes are TRBV2 and TRBJ1-6, with 7 bases matching TRBD1. J lost 3 bases, V lost 11 bases, and 13 bases had no gene match. This CDR3 contains 16 residues. Germline V gives CDR1 SNHLY, CDR2 FYNNEI. The CDR3 spells CAGLQGQPNYNSPLHF. CDR3 DNA: TGTGCCGGACTTCAGGGACAGCCCAACTATAATTCACCCCTCCACTTT.

The V gene is TRBV30, the J gene TRBJ1-1, with D perhaps matching TRBD1 (6 bases). Germline lookup yields CDR1 GTSNPN and CDR2 SVGIG (reference sequence). The CDR3 runs 13 residues. Trimming left V 2 bases short and J 1 base short, with 8 bases between. The CDR3 here is CAWSLTGNTEAFF. For the CDR3, the DNA is TGTGCCTGGAGTCTGACAGGGAACACTGAAGCTTTCTTT.

This sequence joins TRBV6-5 and TRBJ2-1; no definite D call. This CDR3 spans 14 amino acids. Germline V gene data show CDR1 as MNHEY and CDR2 as SVGAGI. The V gene lost 4 bases and the J gene lost 4 bases, with 11 bases spanning the gap. The CDR3 DNA sequence: TGTGCCAGCAGTTCATTTTCGGGTTACAATGAGCAGTTCTTC. This gives the protein CASSSFSGYNEQFF.

This rearrangement joins TRBV3-1 (or the pseudogene TRBV3-2) to TRBJ2-7; 11 bases match TRBD1. J gave up 4 bases and V 4 bases, and 6 bases lay outside the gene matches. Germline CDR1 reads LGHDT; CDR2 reads YNNKEL (reference sequence). This CDR3 contains 15 residues. This CDR3 reads CASSLGTGGRYEQYF. The CDR3 bases are TGTGCCAGCAGCCTCGGGACAGGGGGGAGATACGAGCAGTACTTC.